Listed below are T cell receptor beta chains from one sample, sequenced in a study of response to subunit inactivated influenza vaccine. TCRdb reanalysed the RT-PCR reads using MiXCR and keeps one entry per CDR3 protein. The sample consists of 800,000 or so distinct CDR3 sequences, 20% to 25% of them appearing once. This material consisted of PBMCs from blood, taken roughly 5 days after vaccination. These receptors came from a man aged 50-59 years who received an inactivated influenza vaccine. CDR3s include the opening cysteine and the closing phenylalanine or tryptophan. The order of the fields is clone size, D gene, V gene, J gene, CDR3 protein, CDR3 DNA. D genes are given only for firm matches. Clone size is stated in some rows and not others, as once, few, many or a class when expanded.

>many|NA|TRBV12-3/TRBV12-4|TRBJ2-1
CASSLSRGNEQFF
TGTGCCAGCAGTTTGTCCAGGGGCAATGAGCAGTTCTTC
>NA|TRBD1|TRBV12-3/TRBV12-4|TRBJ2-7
CASSDLTGGEQYF
TGTGCCAGCAGCGACCTTACAGGGGGCGAGCAGTACTTC
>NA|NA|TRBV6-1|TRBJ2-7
CASSEVGTVGNEQYF
TGTGCCAGCAGTGAAGTAGGCACGGTGGGCAACGAGCAGTACTTC
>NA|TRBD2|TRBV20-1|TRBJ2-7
CSAHPGLARGEQYF
TGCAGTGCTCATCCGGGACTAGCAAGGGGGGAGCAGTACTTC
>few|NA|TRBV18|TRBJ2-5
CASSPGVRETQYF
TGTGCCAGCTCACCGGGGGTTCGGGAGACCCAGTACTTC
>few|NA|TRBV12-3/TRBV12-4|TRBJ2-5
CASSPGWGVKTQYF
TGTGCCAGCAGCCCTGGTTGGGGGGTTAAGACCCAGTACTTC
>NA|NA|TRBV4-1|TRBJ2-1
CASSQDHIPNEQFF
TGCGCCAGCAGCCAAGATCATATACCGAATGAGCAGTTCTTC
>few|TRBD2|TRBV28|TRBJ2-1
CASNLAGGPNEQFF
TGTGCCAGCAATCTAGCGGGGGGGCCAAATGAGCAGTTCTTC
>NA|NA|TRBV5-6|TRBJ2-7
CASSLVLSMDEQYF
TGTGCCAGCAGCTTGGTTTTGTCGATGGACGAGCAGTACTTC
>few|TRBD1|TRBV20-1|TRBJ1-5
CSAPDRLNQPQHF
TGCAGTGCACCGGACAGGTTAAATCAGCCCCAGCATTTT
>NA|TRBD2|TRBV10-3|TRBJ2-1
CAISSSGQDNEQFF
TGTGCCATCAGCTCTAGCGGCCAGGACAATGAGCAGTTCTTC
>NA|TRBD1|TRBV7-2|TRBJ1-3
CASSLDRGGGNTIYF
TGTGCCAGCAGCCTAGACAGGGGAGGGGGAAACACCATATATTTT
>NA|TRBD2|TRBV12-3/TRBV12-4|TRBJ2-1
CASSLGSPSGRDEQFF
TGTGCCAGCAGTTTAGGTTCGCCTAGCGGGAGGGATGAGCAGTTCTTC
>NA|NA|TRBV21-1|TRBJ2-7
CASSKGQPTSGLYEQYF
TGTGCCAGCAGCAAAGGTCAGCCGACTAGCGGTCTCTACGAGCAGTACTTC
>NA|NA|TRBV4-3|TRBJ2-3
CASSPTVGATDTQYF
TGCGCCAGCAGCCCGACAGTTGGGGCCACAGATACGCAGTATTTT
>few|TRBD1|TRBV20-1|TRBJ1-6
CSATPQTGKYNSPLHF
TGCAGTGCTACCCCACAGACAGGGAAGTATAATTCACCCCTCCACTTT
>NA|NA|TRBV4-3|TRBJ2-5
CASSQDRGLETQYF
TGCGCCAGCAGCCAAGATAGAGGGTTGGAGACCCAGTACTTC
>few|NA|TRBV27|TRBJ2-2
CAAGVYTGELFF
TGCGCCGCGGGTGTGTACACCGGGGAGCTGTTTTTT
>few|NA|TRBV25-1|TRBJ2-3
CAGRDLKRASTDTQYF
TGTGCCGGCCGGGACTTAAAACGTGCTAGCACAGATACGCAGTATTTT
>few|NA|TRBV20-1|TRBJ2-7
CSARDIYEQYF
TGCAGTGCTAGAGACATCTACGAGCAGTACTTC
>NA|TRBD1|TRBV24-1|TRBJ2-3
CATSEAGTGSTDTQYF
TGTGCCACCAGTGAGGCCGGGACAGGTAGCACAGATACGCAGTATTTT
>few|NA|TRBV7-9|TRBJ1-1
CASSPIGLSNTEAFF
TGTGCCAGCAGCCCTATCGGATTATCGAACACTGAAGCTTTCTTT